Listed here is a single T cell receptor beta chain. What this receptor recognizes is not known. No clone much larger than this one lies a single base away; base qualities are absent. This specimen comes from a study of blood T cell repertoires in COVID-19 (TCRdb year 2020). For context, the study as a whole: Samples covering the acute and convalescent phases of COVID-19 were provided by collaborators in the United States, Italy and Spain. The repertoires were made available in a free public database intended to serve as a resource for research on the immune response to SARS-CoV-2. The prospective study material was composed of cDNA or gDNA derived from T cells, B-cell-depleted T cells, or PBMCs. The samples were drawn from the first 160 participants of the ongoing ImmuneRACE study and from 1,200 or so subjects provided by 6 global collaborators. Nearly every sample came with metadata listing a de-identified subject ID, COVID-19 status, age in years and sex. Where available, HLA class I and class II types were obtained from metadata supplied by the sample provider rather than from assay-based typing. The dataset comprised deeply sampled blood TCRbeta repertoires from subjects exposed to, actively infected with, or recovered from COVID-19.

The paper as a whole reports these results and caveats: How much clinical and demographic metadata was included differed by source and by participant, and the metadata was provided uncurated.

In Seattle, one collaborating source enrolled patients while the infection was active and tracked those patients longitudinally over the course of disease. Whole blood was collected in K2EDTA tubes by collaborating institutions according to the institutions' own protocols. For TCRbeta analysis, collaborators shipped samples as frozen whole blood, isolated PBMCs, or DNA extracted from either of those sample types. TCRbeta CDR3 regions were amplified from genomic DNA using the immunoSEQ Assay, a bias-controlled multiplex PCR. Under the source paper's analysis protocol: The number of nucleated cells in each sample was estimated by amplification of reference gene primers within the assay. To quantify the absolute abundance of each unique TCRbeta CDR3 rearrangement, sequence reads were collapsed and filtered. Productive Simpson clonality was computed per sample as the square root of Simpson's diversity index over productive rearrangements. TCRdb stores this immuneACCESS table with in-frame sequences only. Part of the clones is absent; in the studies checked, under half of the shortfall reflects unresolved V genes, and no reason is known for the rest. V, J and clone size derive from that table, while D and trimming were established from the DNA sequence. This sample lists roughly 350,000 clones; about 90% were detected once. 6% to 7% of the sample comes from the top ten.

There are 14 amino acids in the CDR3, from cysteine to phenylalanine inclusive. The only DNA kept is the CDR3, 42 bases in frame from the first base. The germline V gene specifies WSHSY as CDR1 and SAAADI as CDR2. A distance of 10 bases separates the germline ends of V and J, which lose 8 bases and 0 bases respectively. This clonotype was sampled from a woman aged 50 to 65 with COVID-19, enrolled during active disease. Here the chain combines TRBV10-2 and TRBJ1-4, with TRBD1 perhaps the D gene, on 6 matching bases. The sequenced sample consisted of peripheral blood. The CDR3 is CASRDTATNEKLFF. The sequenced DNA: TGCGCCAGCCGGGACACTGCAACTAATGAAAAACTGTTTTTT.